This T cell receptor beta chain is drawn from a study of blood T cell repertoires in COVID-19. On the study more broadly: The samples span acute and convalescent COVID-19 from the United States, Italy and Spain. In each case, the material was cDNA or gDNA derived from T cells, B-cell-depleted T cells, or PBMCs.

TCRdb's copy holds only in-frame clones and misses some; the assay was immunoSEQ multiplex PCR. In the table there are a few hundred thousand clones, about 85% of which are singletons. Participants came from roughly 24 US areas, aged roughly 18 to 89 years. V shed 3 bases and J shed 8 bases, with 17 bases lying between them. CDR1 MDHEN and CDR2 SYDVKM come from the germline V gene. The CDR3 is 15 amino acids. The TCR sequence derives from a woman aged 45-60 years who had been exposed to COVID-19. The V and J genes are TRBV28 and TRBJ2-1; possibly TRBD1 for D (6 bases). The sequenced sample consisted of PBMCs or T cells enriched from blood (not recorded which). As DNA, the CDR3 is TGTGCCAGCAGTTTTATTGGGGGCAGCAGGGATGAGCAGTTCTTC. Its protein product is CASSFIGGSRDEQFF.